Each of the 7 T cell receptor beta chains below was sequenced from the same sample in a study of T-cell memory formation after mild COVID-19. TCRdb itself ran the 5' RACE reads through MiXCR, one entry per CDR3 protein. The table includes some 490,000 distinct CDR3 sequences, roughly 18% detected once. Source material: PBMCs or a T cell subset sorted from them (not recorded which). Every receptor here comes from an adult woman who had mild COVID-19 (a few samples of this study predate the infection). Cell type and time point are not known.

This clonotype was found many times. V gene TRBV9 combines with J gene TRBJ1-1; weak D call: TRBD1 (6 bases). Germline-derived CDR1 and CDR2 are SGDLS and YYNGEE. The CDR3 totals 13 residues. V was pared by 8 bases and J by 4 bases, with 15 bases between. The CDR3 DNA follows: TGTGCCAGTAGTGTTGGGGGCTCCACTGAAGCTTTCTTT. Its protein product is CASSVGGSTEAFF.

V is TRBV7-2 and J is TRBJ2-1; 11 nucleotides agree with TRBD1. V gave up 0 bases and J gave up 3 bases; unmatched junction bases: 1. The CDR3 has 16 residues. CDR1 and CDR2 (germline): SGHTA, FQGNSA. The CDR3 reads CASSLAGTGGYNEQFF. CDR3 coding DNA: TGTGCCAGCAGCTTAGCAGGGACAGGGGGCTACAATGAGCAGTTCTTC.

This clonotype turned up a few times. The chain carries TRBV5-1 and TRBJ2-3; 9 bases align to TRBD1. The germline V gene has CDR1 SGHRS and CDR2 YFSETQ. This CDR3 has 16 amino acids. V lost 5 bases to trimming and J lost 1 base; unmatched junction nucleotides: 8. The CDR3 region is CASSPPTGGGTDTQYF. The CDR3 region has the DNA TGCGCCAGCAGTCCTCCGACAGGGGGTGGCACAGATACGCAGTATTTT.

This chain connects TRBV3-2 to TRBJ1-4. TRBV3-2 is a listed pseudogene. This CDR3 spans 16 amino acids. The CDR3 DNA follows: TGTGCCAGCAGCCAAGAGCCGAGAGTGACTAATGAAAAACTGTTTTTT. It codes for CASSQEPRVTNEKLFF.

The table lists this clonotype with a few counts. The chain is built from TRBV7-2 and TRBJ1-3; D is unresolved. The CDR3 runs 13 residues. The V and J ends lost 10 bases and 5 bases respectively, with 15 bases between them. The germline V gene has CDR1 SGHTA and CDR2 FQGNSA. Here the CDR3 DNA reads TGTGCCACACGAAACTCCGGGCGAAACACCATATATTTT. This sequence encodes CATRNSGRNTIYF.

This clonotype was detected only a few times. The CDR3: CASSPGRGLYEQYF. The DNA of the CDR3 is TGTGCCAGCAGTCCGGGGAGGGGGCTGTACGAGCAGTACTTC. The genes are TRBV12-3 or TRBV12-4 and TRBJ2-7; D tentatively reads TRBD1 or TRBD2 (7 bases each). There are 14 residues in the CDR3. V gave up 5 bases and J gave up 4 bases, with 15 bases separating them.

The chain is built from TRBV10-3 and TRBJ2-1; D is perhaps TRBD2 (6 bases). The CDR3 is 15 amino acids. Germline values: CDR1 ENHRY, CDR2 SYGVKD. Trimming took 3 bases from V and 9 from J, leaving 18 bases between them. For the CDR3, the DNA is TGTGCCATCAGTGACTTCCGCATCGGGAGTAGTGAGCAGTTCTTC. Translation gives CAISDFRIGSSEQFF.